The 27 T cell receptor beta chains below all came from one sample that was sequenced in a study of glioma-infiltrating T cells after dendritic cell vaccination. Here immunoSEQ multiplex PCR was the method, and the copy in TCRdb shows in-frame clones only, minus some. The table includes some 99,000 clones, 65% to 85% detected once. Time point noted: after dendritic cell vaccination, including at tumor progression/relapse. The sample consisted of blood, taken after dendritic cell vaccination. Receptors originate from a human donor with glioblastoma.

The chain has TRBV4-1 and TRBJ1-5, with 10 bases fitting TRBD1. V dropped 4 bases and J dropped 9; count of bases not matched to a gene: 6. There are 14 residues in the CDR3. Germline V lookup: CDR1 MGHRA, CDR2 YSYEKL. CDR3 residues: CASSRGQGERPQHF. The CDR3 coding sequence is TGCGCCAGCAGCCGTGGACAGGGGGAACGGCCCCAGCATTTT.

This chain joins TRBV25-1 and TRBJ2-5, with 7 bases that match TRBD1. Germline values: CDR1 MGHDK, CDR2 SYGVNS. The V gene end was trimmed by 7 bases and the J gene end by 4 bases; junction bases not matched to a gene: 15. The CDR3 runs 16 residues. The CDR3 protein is CASINLRQGPAETQYF. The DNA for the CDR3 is TGTGCCAGCATCAACCTGAGACAGGGACCCGCAGAGACCCAGTACTTC.

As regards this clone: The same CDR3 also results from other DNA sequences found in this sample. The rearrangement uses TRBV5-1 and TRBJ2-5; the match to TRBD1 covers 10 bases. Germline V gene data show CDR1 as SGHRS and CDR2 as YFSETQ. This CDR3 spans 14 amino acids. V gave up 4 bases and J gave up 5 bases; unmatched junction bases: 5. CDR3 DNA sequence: TGCGCCAGCAGCGCTGGACAGGGGGGCGAGACCCAGTACTTC. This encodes CASSAGQGGETQYF.

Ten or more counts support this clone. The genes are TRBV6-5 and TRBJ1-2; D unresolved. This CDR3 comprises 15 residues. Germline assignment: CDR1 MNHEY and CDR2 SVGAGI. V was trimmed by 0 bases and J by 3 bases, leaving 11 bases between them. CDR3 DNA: TGTGCCAGCAGTTACTCCCTAACAGCATACTATGGCTACACCTTC. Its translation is CASSYSLTAYYGYTF.

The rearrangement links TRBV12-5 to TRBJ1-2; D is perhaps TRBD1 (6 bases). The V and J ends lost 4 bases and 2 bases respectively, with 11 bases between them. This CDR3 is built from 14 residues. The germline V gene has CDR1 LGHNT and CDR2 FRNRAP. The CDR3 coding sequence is TGTGCTAGTGGTTCGGGACATCCGAACTATGGCTACACCTTC. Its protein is CASGSGHPNYGYTF.

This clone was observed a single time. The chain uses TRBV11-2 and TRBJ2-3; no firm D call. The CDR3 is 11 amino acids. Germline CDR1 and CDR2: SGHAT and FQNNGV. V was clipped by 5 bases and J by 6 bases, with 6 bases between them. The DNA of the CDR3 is TGTGCCAGCAGCCCCTTCGATACGCAGTATTTT. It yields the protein CASSPFDTQYF.

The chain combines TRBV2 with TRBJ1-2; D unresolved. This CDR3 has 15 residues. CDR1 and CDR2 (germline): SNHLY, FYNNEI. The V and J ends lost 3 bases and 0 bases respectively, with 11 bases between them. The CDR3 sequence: CASSDPWRTNYGYTF. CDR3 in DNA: TGTGCCAGCAGTGATCCCTGGAGGACTAACTATGGCTACACCTTC.

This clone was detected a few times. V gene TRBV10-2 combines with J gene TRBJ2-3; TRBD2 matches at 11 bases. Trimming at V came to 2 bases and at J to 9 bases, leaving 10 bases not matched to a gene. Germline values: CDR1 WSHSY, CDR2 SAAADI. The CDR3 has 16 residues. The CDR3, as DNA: TGCGCCAGCAGTGAGATTTTGGGACTAGCGGCTGCGACGCAGTATTTT. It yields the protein CASSEILGLAAATQYF.

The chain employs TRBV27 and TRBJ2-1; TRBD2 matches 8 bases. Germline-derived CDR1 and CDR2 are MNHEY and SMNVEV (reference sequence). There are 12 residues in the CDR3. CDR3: CGSGRMSSEQFF. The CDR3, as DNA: TGTGGGAGCGGGAGAATGTCGAGTGAGCAGTTCTTC.

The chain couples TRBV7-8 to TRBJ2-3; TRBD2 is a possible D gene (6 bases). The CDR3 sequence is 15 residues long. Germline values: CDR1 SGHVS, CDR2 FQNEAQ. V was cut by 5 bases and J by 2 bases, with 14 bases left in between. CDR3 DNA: TGTGCCAGCAGCCCGAGACTAGGGCTCACAGATACGCAGTATTTT. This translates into CASSPRLGLTDTQYF.

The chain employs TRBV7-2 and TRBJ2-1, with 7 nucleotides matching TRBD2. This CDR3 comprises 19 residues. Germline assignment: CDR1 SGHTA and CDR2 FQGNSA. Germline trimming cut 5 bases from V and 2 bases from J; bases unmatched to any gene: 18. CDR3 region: CASSPQRGLRGSAYNEQFF. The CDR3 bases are TGTGCCAGCAGCCCCCAGCGTGGCTTGCGGGGGTCCGCCTACAATGAGCAGTTCTTC. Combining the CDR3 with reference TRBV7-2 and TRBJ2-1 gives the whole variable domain GAGVSQSPSNKVTEKGKDVELRCDPISGHTALYWYRQSLGQGLEFLIYFQGNSAPDKSGLPSDRFSAERTGGSVSTLTIQRTQQEDSAVYLCASSPQRGLRGSAYNEQFFGPGTRLTVL.

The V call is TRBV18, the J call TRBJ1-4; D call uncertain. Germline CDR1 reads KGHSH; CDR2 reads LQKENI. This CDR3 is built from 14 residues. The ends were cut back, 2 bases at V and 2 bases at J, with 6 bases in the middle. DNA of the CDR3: TGTGCCAGCTCACCATATGGCACTAATGAAAAACTGTTTTTT. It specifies CASSPYGTNEKLFF.

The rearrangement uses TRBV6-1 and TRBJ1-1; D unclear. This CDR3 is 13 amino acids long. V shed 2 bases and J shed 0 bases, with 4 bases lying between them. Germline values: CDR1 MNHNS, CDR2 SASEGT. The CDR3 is CASSERVNTEAFF. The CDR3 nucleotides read TGTGCCAGCAGTGAACGGGTGAACACTGAAGCTTTCTTT.

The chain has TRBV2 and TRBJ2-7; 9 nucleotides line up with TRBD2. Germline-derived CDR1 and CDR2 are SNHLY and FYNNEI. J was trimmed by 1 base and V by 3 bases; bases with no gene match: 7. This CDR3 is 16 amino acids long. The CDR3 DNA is TGTGCCAGCAGTGACCCCTTAGCGGGGGATTCCTACGAGCAGTACTTC. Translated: CASSDPLAGDSYEQYF.

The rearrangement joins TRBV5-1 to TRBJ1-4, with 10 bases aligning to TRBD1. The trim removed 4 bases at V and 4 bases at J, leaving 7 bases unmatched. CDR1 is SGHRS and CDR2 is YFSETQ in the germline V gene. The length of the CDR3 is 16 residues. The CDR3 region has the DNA TGCGCCAGCAGCCCGGGACAGGGGCTGGTTAATGAAAAACTGTTTTTT. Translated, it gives CASSPGQGLVNEKLFF. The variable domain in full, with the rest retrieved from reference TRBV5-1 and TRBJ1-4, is KAGVTQTPRYLIKTRGQQVTLSCSPISGHRSVSWYQQTPGQGLQFLFEYFSETQRNKGNFPGRFSGRQFSNSRSEMNVSTLELGDSALYLCASSPGQGLVNEKLFFGSGTQLSVL.

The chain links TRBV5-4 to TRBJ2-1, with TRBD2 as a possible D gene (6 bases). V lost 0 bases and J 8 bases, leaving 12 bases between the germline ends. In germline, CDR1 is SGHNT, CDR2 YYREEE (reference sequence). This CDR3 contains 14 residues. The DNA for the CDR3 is TGTGCCAGCAGCTTGGAGTACCCGGGGGATGAGCAGTTCTTC. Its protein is CASSLEYPGDEQFF.

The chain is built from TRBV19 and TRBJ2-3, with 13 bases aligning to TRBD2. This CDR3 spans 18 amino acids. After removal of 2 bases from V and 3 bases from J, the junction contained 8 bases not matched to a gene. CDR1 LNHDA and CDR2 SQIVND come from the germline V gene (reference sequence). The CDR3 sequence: CASSISPRTSGGTDTQYF. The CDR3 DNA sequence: TGTGCCAGTAGTATATCCCCTCGGACTAGCGGGGGAACAGATACGCAGTATTTT.

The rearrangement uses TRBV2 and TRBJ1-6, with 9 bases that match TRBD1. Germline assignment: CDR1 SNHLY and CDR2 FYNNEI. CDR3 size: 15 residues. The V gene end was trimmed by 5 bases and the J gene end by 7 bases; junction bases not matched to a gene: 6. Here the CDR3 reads CASSSQGAGNSPLHF. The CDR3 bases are TGTGCCAGCAGTTCACAGGGGGCCGGGAATTCACCCCTCCACTTT.

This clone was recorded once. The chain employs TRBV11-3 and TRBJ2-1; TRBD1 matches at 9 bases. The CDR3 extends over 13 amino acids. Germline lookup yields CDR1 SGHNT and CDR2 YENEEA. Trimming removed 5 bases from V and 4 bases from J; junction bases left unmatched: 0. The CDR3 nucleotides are TGTGCCAGCAGCGACAGGGGGTACAATGAGCAGTTCTTC. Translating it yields CASSDRGYNEQFF.

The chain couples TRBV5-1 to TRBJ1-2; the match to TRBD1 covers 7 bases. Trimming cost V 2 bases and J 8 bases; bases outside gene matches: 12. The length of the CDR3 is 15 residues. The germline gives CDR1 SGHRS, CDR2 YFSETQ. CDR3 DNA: TGCGCCAGCAGCTTAGAGACAGGGACCTATGAAGGCTACACCTTC. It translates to CASSLETGTYEGYTF.

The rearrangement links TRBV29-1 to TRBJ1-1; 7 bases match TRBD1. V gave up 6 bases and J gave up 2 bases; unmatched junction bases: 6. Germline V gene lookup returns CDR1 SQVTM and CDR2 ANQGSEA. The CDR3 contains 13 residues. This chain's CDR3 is CSVSRGVNTEAFF. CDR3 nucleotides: TGCAGCGTCTCCAGGGGGGTTAACACTGAAGCTTTCTTT. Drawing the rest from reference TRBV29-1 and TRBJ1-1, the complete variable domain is SAVISQKPSRDICQRGTSLTIQCQVDSQVTMMFWYRQQPGQSLTLIATANQGSEATYESGFVIDKFPISRPNLTFSTLTVSNMSPEDSSIYLCSVSRGVNTEAFFGQGTRLTVV.

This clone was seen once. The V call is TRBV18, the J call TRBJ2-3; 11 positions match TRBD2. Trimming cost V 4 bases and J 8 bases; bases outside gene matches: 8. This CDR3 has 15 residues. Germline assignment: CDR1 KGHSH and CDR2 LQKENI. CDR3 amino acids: CASSRGTSGWLTQYF. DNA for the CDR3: TGTGCCAGCTCACGCGGGACTAGCGGATGGCTTACGCAGTATTTT.

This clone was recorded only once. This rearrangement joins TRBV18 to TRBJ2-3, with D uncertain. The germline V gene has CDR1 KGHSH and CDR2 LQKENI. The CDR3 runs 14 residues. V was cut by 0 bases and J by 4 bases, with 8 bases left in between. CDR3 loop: CASSPPGHPDTQYF. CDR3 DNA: TGTGCCAGCTCACCACCGGGCCACCCAGATACGCAGTATTTT.

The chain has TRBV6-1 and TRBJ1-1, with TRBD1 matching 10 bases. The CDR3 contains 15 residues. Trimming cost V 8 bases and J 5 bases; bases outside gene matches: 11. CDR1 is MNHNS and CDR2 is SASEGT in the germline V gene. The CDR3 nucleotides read TGTGCCAGCGGTTTGCACGGACAGGGGGAGACTGAAGCTTTCTTT. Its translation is CASGLHGQGETEAFF.

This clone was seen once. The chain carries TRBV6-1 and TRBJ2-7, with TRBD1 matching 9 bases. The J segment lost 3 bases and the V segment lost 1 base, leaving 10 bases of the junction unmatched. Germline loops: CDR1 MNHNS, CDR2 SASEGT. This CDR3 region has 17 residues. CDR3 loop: CASSEVGTGTSHYEQYF. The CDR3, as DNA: TGTGCCAGCAGTGAAGTGGGGACAGGGACCTCCCACTACGAGCAGTACTTC.

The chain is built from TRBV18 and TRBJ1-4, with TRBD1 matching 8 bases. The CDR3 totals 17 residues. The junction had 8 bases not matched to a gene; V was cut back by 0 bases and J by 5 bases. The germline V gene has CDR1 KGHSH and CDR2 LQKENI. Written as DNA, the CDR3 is TGTGCCAGCTCACCACCAAACCACAGGGGGGAAAATGAAAAACTGTTTTTT. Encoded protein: CASSPPNHRGENEKLFF.

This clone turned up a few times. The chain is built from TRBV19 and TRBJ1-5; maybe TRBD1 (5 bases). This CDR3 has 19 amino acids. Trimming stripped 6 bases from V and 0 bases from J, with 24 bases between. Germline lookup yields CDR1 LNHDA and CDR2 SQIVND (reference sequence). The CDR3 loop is CASRGDSPERPYSNQPQHF. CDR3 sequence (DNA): TGTGCCAGTAGGGGTGACAGTCCCGAAAGGCCATATAGCAATCAGCCCCAGCATTTT.